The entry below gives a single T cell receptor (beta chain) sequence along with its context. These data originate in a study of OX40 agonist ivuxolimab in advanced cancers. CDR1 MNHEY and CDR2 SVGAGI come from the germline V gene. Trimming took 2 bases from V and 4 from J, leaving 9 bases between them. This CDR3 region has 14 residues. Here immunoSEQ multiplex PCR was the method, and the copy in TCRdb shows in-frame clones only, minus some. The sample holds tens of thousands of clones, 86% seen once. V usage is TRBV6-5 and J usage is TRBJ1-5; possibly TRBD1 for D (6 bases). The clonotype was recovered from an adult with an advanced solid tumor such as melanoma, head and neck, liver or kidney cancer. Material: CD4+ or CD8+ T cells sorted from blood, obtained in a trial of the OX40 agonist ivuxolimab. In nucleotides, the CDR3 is TGTGCCAGCAGTTACAAGGGGGGAAATCAGCCCCAGCATTTT. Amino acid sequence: CASSYKGGNQPQHF.